This T cell receptor (beta chain) derives from a study of lymphopenia after photon versus proton radiotherapy. Using immunoSEQ multiplex PCR, the repertoire was profiled, and TCRdb retains in-frame clones only, with some absent. The data hold 3,000 to 4,000 clones, with under 85% observed a single time. CDR1 MNHEY and CDR2 SMNVEV come from the germline V gene (reference sequence). The CDR3 length is 15 residues. V gave up 6 bases and J gave up 4 bases; unmatched junction bases: 12. Sequences were derived from peripheral blood, sampled from a patient treated with proton-based radiotherapy. The clonotype comes from an elderly man with esophageal cancer. V gene TRBV27 combines with J gene TRBJ2-7; 7 nucleotides align to TRBD1. The DNA for the CDR3 is TGTGCCAGCAGGATCACACCGGGACAGATTTACGAGCAGTACTTC. This sequence encodes CASRITPGQIYEQYF.